A single T cell receptor (beta chain) is shown here with its context. Its antigen is undetermined. This sample is drawn from a study of T cell repertoires in cytomegalovirus infection. For the study at large: Both a matching HLA type and CMV infection were indicated by public TCR beta signatures. Study-level findings and limits: In two of eight donors, the top clonotype was HLA-C-restricted CMV-specific. Cumulated frequencies of public TCR beta families served to identify carriers of CMV plus the relevant HLA.

Each CDR3 protein gets one entry after TCRdb re-called the reads with MiXCR. The sample includes some 300,000 distinct CDR3 sequences, 12% to 15% of them seen just once. The germline V gene encodes CDR1 DFQATT and CDR2 SNEGSKA (reference sequence). CDR3 length equals 14 residues. V shed 4 bases and J 5 bases; nucleotides not matched to a gene: 4. Specimen: PBMCs. This chain connects TRBV20-1 to TRBJ1-6, with 8 nucleotides matching TRBD1. The clonotype comes from a human donor in good health (CMV status not recorded). Some clones in this sample may be carry-over from other donors' samples. Here the CDR3 DNA reads TGCAGTGCTACCCGGACAGGGAATAATTCACCCCTCCACTTT. Amino acid sequence: CSATRTGNNSPLHF.